The 28 T cell receptor beta chains in this list originate from one sample, sequenced in a study of cytomegalovirus exposure and HLA in healthy donors. The study ran its PCR with 60 Vbeta and 13 Jbeta primers. Produced via immunoSEQ multiplex PCR; TCRdb's table is partial and in-frame only. This sample has approximately 190,000 clones, with approximately 77% found just once. Sequencing was performed on PBMCs. These receptors came from a man aged 35-49 years in good health and CMV-seropositive.

The chain uses TRBV6-1 and TRBJ1-4; TRBD1 might be the D (6 bases). Trimming removed 4 bases from V and 5 bases from J, with 23 bases in between. CDR1 and CDR2 (germline): MNHNS, SASEGT. This CDR3 has 18 residues. The CDR3 sequence is CASSGRGIYSETNEKLFF. CDR3 bases: TGTGCCAGCAGTGGAAGGGGGATCTATAGTGAAACGAATGAAAAACTGTTTTTT.

V and J are TRBV6-5 and TRBJ1-2, with 8 bases identical to TRBD1. Germline V gives CDR1 MNHEY, CDR2 SVGAGI. CDR3 length equals 14 residues. J was trimmed by 2 bases and V by 4 bases; bases with no gene match: 3. The CDR3 nucleotides are TGTGCCAGCAGTTTCCGGACAGGGAACTATGGCTACACCTTC. Protein product: CASSFRTGNYGYTF.

The sample holds one count of this clone. The chain carries TRBV27 and TRBJ1-2; TRBD1 matches 7 bases. The germline V gene has CDR1 MNHEY and CDR2 SMNVEV (reference sequence). V lost 4 bases, J lost 4 bases, and 9 bases stayed unmatched. The CDR3 contains 15 residues. The CDR3 loop reads CASSSGTAPGYGYTF. The DNA for the CDR3 is TGTGCCAGCAGTTCGGGGACAGCCCCCGGCTATGGCTACACCTTC.

The chain links TRBV28 to TRBJ1-4, with D possibly matching TRBD1 (6 bases). The CDR3 is made up of 15 amino acids. CDR1 and CDR2 (germline): MDHEN, SYDVKM. The ends were cut back, 4 bases at V and 0 bases at J, with 9 bases in the middle. The CDR3 protein is CASSSRQATNEKLFF. DNA of the CDR3: TGTGCCAGCAGTTCCAGACAGGCAACTAATGAAAAACTGTTTTTT.

The chain combines TRBV6-1 with TRBJ1-2, with TRBD1 matching over 9 bases. V lost 4 bases, J lost 11 bases, and 8 bases stayed unmatched. The CDR3 totals 13 residues. CDR1 is MNHNS, CDR2 SASEGT, per germline. The CDR3 loop reads CASSGTGESGYTF. The CDR3 nucleotides are TGTGCCAGCAGTGGGACAGGGGAATCAGGGTACACCTTC.

This chain joins TRBV7-9 and TRBJ2-3, with D maybe TRBD1 (5 bases). This CDR3 contains 14 residues. Trimming shortened V by 1 base and J by 4 bases, and 9 bases separated the two germline ends. Germline loops: CDR1 SEHNR, CDR2 FQNEAQ (reference sequence). The CDR3 sequence: CASSLEGVPDTQYF. In DNA form, the CDR3 reads TGTGCCAGCAGCTTAGAAGGGGTTCCAGATACGCAGTATTTT.

This chain uses TRBV5-8 with TRBJ2-7; D perhaps matches TRBD1 (5 bases). This CDR3 region has 16 residues. With 3 bases removed from V and 6 bases from J, the gap between germline ends came to 22 bases. Germline V gene sequence: CDR1 SGHTS, CDR2 YDEGEE. The CDR3 DNA reads TGTGCCAGCAGCTATACGTGGGCCAGGCAGGGATTCGAGCAGTACTTC. Protein product: CASSYTWARQGFEQYF.

The chain joins TRBV5-1 to TRBJ1-2, with 7 bases lining up with TRBD1. This CDR3 is built from 16 residues. Trimming took 0 bases from V and 0 from J; bases not matched to a gene: 5. CDR1 SGHRS and CDR2 YFSETQ come from the germline V gene. The CDR3 reads CASSLGQGKANYGYTF. CDR3 nucleotides: TGCGCCAGCAGCTTGGGACAGGGAAAGGCTAACTATGGCTACACCTTC.

This clone came up a few times. This sequence joins TRBV27 and TRBJ2-1, with 11 bases matching TRBD1. The CDR3 loop spans 15 amino acids. Trimming at V came to 5 bases and at J to 9 bases, leaving 9 bases not matched to a gene. Germline V gene data show CDR1 as MNHEY and CDR2 as SMNVEV (reference sequence). The CDR3 coding sequence is TGTGCCAGCAGTCTGGACAGGGGGCCTTTGGGTGAGCAGTTCTTC. Its protein product is CASSLDRGPLGEQFF.

This chain joins TRBV7-2 and TRBJ2-7, with TRBD2 matching 12 bases. Trimming removed 5 bases from V and 7 bases from J; junction bases left unmatched: 12. Germline loops: CDR1 SGHTA, CDR2 FQGNSA. CDR3 length: 16 amino acids. Here the CDR3 DNA reads TGTGCCAGCAGCGACAGTAGACTAGCGGGAGCTGGGGAGCAGTACTTC. This codes for CASSDSRLAGAGEQYF.

The J gene is TRBJ2-7, the V gene TRBV5-6, with TRBD1 matching over 12 bases. The ends lost 4 bases at V and 5 bases at J; junction bases unmatched: 4. There are 14 residues in the CDR3. The germline V gene encodes CDR1 SGHDT and CDR2 YYEEEE. CDR3 sequence: CASSRDRGLNEQYF. CDR3 DNA: TGTGCCAGCAGCCGGGACAGGGGGCTTAACGAGCAGTACTTC.

The V gene is TRBV5-4, the J gene TRBJ2-3; 9 bases are shared with TRBD2. Germline V gives CDR1 SGHNT, CDR2 YYREEE (reference sequence). The CDR3 contains 16 residues. V lost 0 bases to trimming and J lost 5 bases; unmatched junction nucleotides: 7. For the CDR3, the DNA is TGTGCCAGCAGCTTGGGGCGGCGGGGGGGCGGAGATACGCAGTATTTT. Its protein product is CASSLGRRGGGDTQYF.

The chain carries TRBV11-2 and TRBJ2-7; maybe TRBD2 (5 bases). The CDR3 runs 13 residues. The ends were cut back, 2 bases at V and 2 bases at J, with 7 bases in the middle. Germline V gene lookup returns CDR1 SGHAT and CDR2 FQNNGV. The CDR3 is CASSLTRPYEQYF. In DNA, the CDR3 is TGTGCCAGCAGCTTAACTAGACCCTACGAGCAGTACTTC.

The chain joins TRBV6-1 to TRBJ2-1, with a tentative D call TRBD1 (6 bases). This CDR3 has 15 amino acids. Trimming took 4 bases from V and 2 from J, leaving 12 bases between them. The germline CDR1 and CDR2 sequences are MNHNS and SASEGT. The CDR3 reads CASSGDWGPYNEQFF. Written as DNA, the CDR3 is TGTGCCAGCAGTGGAGATTGGGGGCCCTACAATGAGCAGTTCTTC.

The J gene is TRBJ2-1, the V gene TRBV30; 7 bases are a match to TRBD2. CDR3 size: 14 residues. The V and J ends lost 5 bases and 0 bases, in that order; junction bases with no gene match: 4. Germline-derived CDR1 and CDR2 are GTSNPN and SVGIG (reference sequence). This chain's CDR3 is CAWASGSSYNEQFF. CDR3 DNA: TGTGCCTGGGCTAGCGGAAGCTCCTACAATGAGCAGTTCTTC.

This chain links TRBV28 with TRBJ2-5, with no clear D. This CDR3 is 12 amino acids long. Germline lookup yields CDR1 MDHEN and CDR2 SYDVKM. The V gene lost 6 bases and the J gene lost 5 bases, with 10 bases spanning the gap. The CDR3 nucleotides read TGTGCCAGCAGGAGCGCCGAGGAGACCCAGTACTTC. It specifies CASRSAEETQYF. Supplemented by reference TRBV28 and TRBJ2-5, the full variable domain reads DVKVTQSSRYLVKRTGEKVFLECVQDMDHENMFWYRQDPGLGLRLIYFSYDVKMKEKGDIPEGYSVSREKKERFSLILESASTNQTSMYLCASRSAEETQYFGPGTRLLVL.

J is TRBJ2-5 and V is TRBV9, with D perhaps TRBD2 (6 bases). In germline, CDR1 is SGDLS, CDR2 YYNGEE. V shed 3 bases and J shed 5 bases, with 11 bases lying between them. This CDR3 has 13 amino acids. The CDR3 DNA sequence: TGTGCCAGCAGCGCCGGAGGGGAGGAGACCCAGTACTTC. It codes for CASSAGGEETQYF.

This clone appeared a single time. The V gene is TRBV5-4, the J gene TRBJ2-1, with TRBD1 matching over 9 bases. CDR1 and CDR2 from the germline V gene are SGHNT and YYREEE (reference sequence). The CDR3 length is 13 residues. V lost 4 bases and J lost 10; bases outside the gene matches: 6. The CDR3 DNA follows: TGTGCCAGCAGCCAAACAGGGGGCGTGGAGCAGTTCTTC. This gives the protein CASSQTGGVEQFF.

The V call is TRBV11-2, the J call TRBJ2-5; D perhaps matches TRBD2 (5 bases). Germline V gene sequence: CDR1 SGHAT, CDR2 FQNNGV. CDR3 length: 15 residues. The ends were cut back, 0 bases at V and 6 bases at J, with 14 bases in the middle. The CDR3 coding sequence is TGTGCCAGCAGCTTAGATCGCGGCGGGCGGCAGACCCAGTACTTC. It codes for CASSLDRGGRQTQYF.

This clone turned up a few times. The chain couples TRBV27 to TRBJ2-2; 7 bases fit TRBD1. From germline, CDR1 is MNHEY and CDR2 SMNVEV (reference sequence). CDR3 length: 18 residues. V gave up 5 bases and J gave up 4 bases; unmatched junction bases: 16. The DNA of the CDR3 is TGTGCCAGCAGTATGGGACAGCCCCATCACCTCCTCACCGGGGAGCTGTTTTTT. Residues: CASSMGQPHHLLTGELFF.

The V call is TRBV27, the J call TRBJ2-1; 7 bases are shared with TRBD1. V lost 8 bases and J lost 5; bases outside the gene matches: 15. Per the germline V gene, CDR1 is MNHEY and CDR2 is SMNVEV (reference sequence). The CDR3 extends over 16 amino acids. For the CDR3, the DNA is TGTGCCAGCGGTCCAACTCGCCGGGACAGACACAATGAGCAGTTCTTC. It specifies CASGPTRRDRHNEQFF.

The chain carries TRBV6-5 and TRBJ1-1; no clear D gene. Germline loops: CDR1 MNHEY, CDR2 SVGAGI. With 10 bases removed from V and 2 bases from J, the gap between germline ends came to 14 bases. CDR3 length: 13 amino acids. The CDR3, as DNA: TGTGCCATCAGCGGTATCGTCAACACTGAAGCTTTCTTT. Residues: CAISGIVNTEAFF.

This rearrangement joins TRBV7-8 to TRBJ2-2; 16 bases are a match to TRBD2. The CDR3 spans 18 residues. Germline loops: CDR1 SGHVS, CDR2 FQNEAQ. J was trimmed by 4 bases and V by 5 bases; bases with no gene match: 7. CDR3 sequence reads: CASSTTGTSGRGTGELFF. CDR3 in DNA: TGTGCCAGCAGCACCACCGGGACTAGCGGGAGGGGCACCGGGGAGCTGTTTTTT.

Only a few counts were recorded for this clone. The chain couples TRBV5-4 to TRBJ2-2; TRBD2 matches 9 bases. Germline CDR1 reads SGHNT; CDR2 reads YYREEE (reference sequence). V dropped 2 bases and J dropped 5; count of bases not matched to a gene: 7. The CDR3 covers 16 residues. The CDR3 DNA is TGTGCCAGCAGCTTTCTTGGCGGGGGGGAGACCGGGGAGCTGTTTTTT. It codes for CASSFLGGGETGELFF.

This clone was detected only a few times. The chain is built from TRBV27 and TRBJ2-1; possibly TRBD1 for D (5 bases). Germline CDR1 reads MNHEY; CDR2 reads SMNVEV (reference sequence). The CDR3 loop spans 14 amino acids. The V end was cut by 3 bases, the J end by 5 bases, with 11 bases between. Written as DNA, the CDR3 is TGTGCCAGCAGTTTTCAGGGTTGGAACAATGAGCAGTTCTTC. Its translation: CASSFQGWNNEQFF.

The chain combines TRBV28 with TRBJ2-7; a possible D gene is TRBD2 (7 bases). Germline CDR1 reads MDHEN; CDR2 reads SYDVKM. This CDR3 region has 15 residues. V was shortened by 3 bases and J by 1 base, with 13 bases between the two germline ends. CDR3 region: CASSFGGGGSYEQYF. In DNA form, the CDR3 reads TGTGCCAGCAGTTTCGGGGGCGGGGGATCCTACGAGCAGTACTTC.

The genes are TRBV5-1 and TRBJ1-3, with TRBD1 matching over 7 bases. V shed 5 bases, J shed 0 bases, and the junction held 8 bases outside the gene matches. Germline V gene lookup returns CDR1 SGHRS and CDR2 YFSETQ. This CDR3 is built from 16 residues. CDR3 bases: TGCGCCAGCAGAAGGGACAGACATTTCTCTGGAAACACCATATATTTT. Translating it yields CASRRDRHFSGNTIYF.

This chain connects TRBV6-5 to TRBJ1-1; no clear D gene. The V gene's germline CDR1 is MNHEY and CDR2 SVGAGI. V was trimmed by 0 bases and J by 1 base, leaving 9 bases between them. This CDR3 region has 15 residues. The CDR3 protein is CASSYSPSGNTEAFF. The CDR3 DNA reads as TGTGCCAGCAGTTACTCGCCGAGCGGGAACACTGAAGCTTTCTTT.